This T cell receptor (beta chain) was found in a study of blood T cell repertoires in COVID-19. V shed 1 base, J shed 3 bases, and the junction held 10 bases outside the gene matches. The CDR3 loop spans 17 amino acids. Looked up from germline, CDR1 is LGHNA and CDR2 is YNFKEQ. Assay used: immunoSEQ multiplex PCR; TCRdb lists only in-frame clones, some missing. The sample contains 110,000 to 150,000 clones, roughly 91% of which appear only once. The source is a man in his 60s with active or convalescent COVID-19. The specimen sequenced was peripheral blood. The chain uses TRBV4-2 and TRBJ2-3, with TRBD2 identical over 7 bases. CDR3 nucleotides: TGTGCCAGCAGCCAAGGACCTACGTCTAGCGGAACAGATACGCAGTATTTT. It specifies CASSQGPTSSGTDTQYF.